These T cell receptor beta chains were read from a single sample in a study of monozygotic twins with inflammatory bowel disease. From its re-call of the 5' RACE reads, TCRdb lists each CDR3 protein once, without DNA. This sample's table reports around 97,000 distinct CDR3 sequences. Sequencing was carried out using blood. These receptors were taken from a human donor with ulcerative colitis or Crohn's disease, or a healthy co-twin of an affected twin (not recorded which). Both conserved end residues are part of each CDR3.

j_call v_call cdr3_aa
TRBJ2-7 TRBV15 CATSREIQTSGRYEQYF
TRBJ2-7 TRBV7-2 CASSFPGTGSDEQYF
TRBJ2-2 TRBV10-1 CASSESTLGRQTNTGELFF
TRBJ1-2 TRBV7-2 CASSTPDRGLGYGYTF
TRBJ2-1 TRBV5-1 CASQIKYSGGQTYNEQFF
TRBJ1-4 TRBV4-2 CACSPGTGGEKLFF
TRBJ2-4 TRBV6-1 CASAPGGSKNIQYF
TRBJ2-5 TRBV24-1 CATSDSLPGLETQYF
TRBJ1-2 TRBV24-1 CATRRGQNYGYTF
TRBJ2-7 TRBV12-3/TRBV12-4 CASSTSSDYEQYF
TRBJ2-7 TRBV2 CASRAGIYEQYF
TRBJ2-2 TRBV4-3 CASSQVQTGELFF
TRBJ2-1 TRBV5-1 CASTNGTGRYNEQFF
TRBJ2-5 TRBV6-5 CASSYSPGVPETQYF
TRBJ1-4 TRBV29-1 CSARRTNEKLFF
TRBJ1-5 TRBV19 CASSGTGGAQPQHF
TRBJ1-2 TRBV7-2 CASSLGQFGYTF
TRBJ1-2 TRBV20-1 CSALRGRSNYGYTF
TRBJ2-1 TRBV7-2 CASSPDVGRYSEQFF
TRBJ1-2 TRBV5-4 CASSIDDTRGYGYTF
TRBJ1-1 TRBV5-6 CASSSIQMNTEAFF
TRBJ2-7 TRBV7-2 CASSAKTGDYYEQYF
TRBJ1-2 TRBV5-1 CASSLADRGSGYTF
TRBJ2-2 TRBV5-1 CASSLLWQGGTGELFF
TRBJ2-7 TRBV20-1 CSARDPRGQRDEQYF
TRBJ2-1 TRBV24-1 CASEGEGTYNEQFF
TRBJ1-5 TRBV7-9 CASSRDGEGAQHF
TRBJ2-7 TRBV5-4 CASRPVGQGDLEQYF
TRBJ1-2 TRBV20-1 CSAQAGEGGNGYTF
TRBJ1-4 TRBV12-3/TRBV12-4 CASSFLGEKLFF
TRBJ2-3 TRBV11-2 CASSLRSTDTQYF
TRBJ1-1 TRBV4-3 CASSPDRGMDTEAFF
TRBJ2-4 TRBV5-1 CASSGRVPGAKNIQYF
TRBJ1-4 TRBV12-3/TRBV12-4 CASIRQGSNEKLFF
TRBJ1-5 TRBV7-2 CASSLVGGNQPQHF
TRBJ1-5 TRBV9 CASSNRVLGPQHF
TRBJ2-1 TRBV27 CASSLSSGRAYNEQFF
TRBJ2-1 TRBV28 CASSLLAARPTYNEQFF